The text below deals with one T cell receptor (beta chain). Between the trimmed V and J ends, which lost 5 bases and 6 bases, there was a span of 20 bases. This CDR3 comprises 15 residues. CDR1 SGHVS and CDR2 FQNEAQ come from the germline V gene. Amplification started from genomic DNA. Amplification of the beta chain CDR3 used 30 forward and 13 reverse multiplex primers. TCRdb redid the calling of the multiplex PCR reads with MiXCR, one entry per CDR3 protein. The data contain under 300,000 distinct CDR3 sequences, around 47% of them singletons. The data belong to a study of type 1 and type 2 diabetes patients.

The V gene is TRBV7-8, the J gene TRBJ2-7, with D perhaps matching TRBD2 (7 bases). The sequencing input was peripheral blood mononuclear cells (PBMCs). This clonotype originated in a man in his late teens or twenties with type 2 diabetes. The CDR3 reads CASSGGGGSGSEQYF. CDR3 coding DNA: TGTGCCAGCAGCGGGGGGGGCGGGAGCGGCAGCGAGCAGTACTTC.